This T cell receptor beta chain was recorded in a study of response to subunit inactivated influenza vaccine. TCRdb ran MiXCR on the RT-PCR reads and lists one entry per CDR3 protein. The sample consists of about 540,000 distinct CDR3 sequences, 20% to 25% of them appearing once. The same data also went into a second study, on T cells expressing NK-cell markers. That investigation notes: As the method of synthesis, 5'RACE template switching with UMIs yielded TCR beta cDNA.

The sequence was obtained from a man in his fifties or sixties who received an inactivated influenza vaccine. The source material was CD4+ T cells sorted from PBMCs, sampled 12 days after vaccination.

The DNA of the CDR3 is TGCAGCGGGCGGGAAGCGGCCAAAAACATTCAGTACTTC. Its translation is CSGREAAKNIQYF. The chain carries TRBV29-1 and TRBJ2-4; tentative D call: TRBD2 (6 bases). Germline V gives CDR1 SQVTM, CDR2 ANQGSEA. CDR3 length equals 13 residues. V shed 7 bases and J shed 1 base, with 11 bases lying between them.